What follows describes a single TCR beta chain. The antigen remains undetermined. This record comes from a study of beta chain features in type 1 diabetes. Whole-study results and caveats: Type 1 diabetes patients had TCRB CDR3s that were shorter (moderately but significantly so) in all four CD4+ subsets.

Sorting based on CD45RO/CCR7/CD25/CD127/CD95/CD27 separated CD4+ naive, central memory, regulatory and stem cell-like memory cells. Investigators reverse transcribed all isolated RNA, so they sequenced expressed TCRB transcripts. Only in-frame clones appear in the TCRdb table, and some are missing; sequencing was by immunoSEQ multiplex PCR. The repertoire holds hundreds of thousands of clones, with around 15% as singletons. The CDR3 covers 14 residues. The germline V gene has CDR1 PRHDT and CDR2 FYEKMQ (reference sequence). V lost 5 bases to trimming and J lost 2 bases, with 12 bases between them. Material: naive CD4+ T cells from blood. This rearrangement joins TRBV13 to TRBJ1-2, with a tentative D call TRBD1 (6 bases). The TCR originated in a man younger than 35 with type 1 diabetes. The CDR3 DNA follows: TGTGCCAGCAGCAGAAAGGGGGGAAACTATGGCTACACCTTC. Its translation: CASSRKGGNYGYTF.